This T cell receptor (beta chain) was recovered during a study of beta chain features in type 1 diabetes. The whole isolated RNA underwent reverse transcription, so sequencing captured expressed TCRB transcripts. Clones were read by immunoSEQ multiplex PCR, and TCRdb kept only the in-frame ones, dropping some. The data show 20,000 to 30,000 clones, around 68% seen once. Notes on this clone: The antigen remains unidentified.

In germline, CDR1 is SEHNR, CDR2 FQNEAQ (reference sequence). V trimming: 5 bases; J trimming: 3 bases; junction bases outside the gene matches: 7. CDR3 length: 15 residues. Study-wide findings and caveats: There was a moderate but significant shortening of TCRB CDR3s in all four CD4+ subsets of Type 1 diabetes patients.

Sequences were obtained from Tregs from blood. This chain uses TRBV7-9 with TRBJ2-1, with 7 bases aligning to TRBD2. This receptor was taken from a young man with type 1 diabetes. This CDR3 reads CASSLIAGRYNEQFF. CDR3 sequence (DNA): TGTGCCAGCAGCCTAATAGCGGGCCGCTACAATGAGCAGTTCTTC.